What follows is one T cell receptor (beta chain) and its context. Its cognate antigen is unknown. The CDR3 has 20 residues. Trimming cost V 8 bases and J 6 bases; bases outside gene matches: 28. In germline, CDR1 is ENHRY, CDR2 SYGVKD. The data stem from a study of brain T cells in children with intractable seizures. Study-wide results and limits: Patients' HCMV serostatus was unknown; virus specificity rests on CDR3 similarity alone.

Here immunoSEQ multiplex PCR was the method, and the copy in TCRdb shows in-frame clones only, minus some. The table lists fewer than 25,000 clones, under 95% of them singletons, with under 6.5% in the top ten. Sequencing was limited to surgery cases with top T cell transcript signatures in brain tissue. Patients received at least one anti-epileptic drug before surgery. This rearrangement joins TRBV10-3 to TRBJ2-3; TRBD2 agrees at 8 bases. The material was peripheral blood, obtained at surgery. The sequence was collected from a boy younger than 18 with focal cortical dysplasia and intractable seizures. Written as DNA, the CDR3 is TGTGCCATCCAGGCTTCTCTACTTCCCGGGGGGGGCCAACCCCCCGATACGCAGTATTTT. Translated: CAIQASLLPGGGQPPDTQYF.